This entry lists 15 T cell receptor beta chains sequenced from one sample in a study of neurological immune-mediated disorders. TCRdb reanalysed the 5' RACE reads using MiXCR and keeps one entry per CDR3 protein. The table records roughly 71,000 distinct CDR3 sequences, 3.9% of them present only once. Sequencing was carried out using PBMCs. All receptors derive from a man aged 25-40 years with multiple sclerosis.

This clonotype was seen repeatedly, ten times or more. The rearrangement uses TRBV20-1 and TRBJ2-7; 10 nucleotides align to TRBD1. With V trimmed by 4 bases and J by 5 bases, 8 bases remained unmatched. Germline CDR1 and CDR2: DFQATT and SNEGSKA (reference sequence). The CDR3 sequence is 14 residues long. The CDR3 coding sequence is TGCAGTGCTAAACCCAGGGACAGGGGCCACGAGCAGTACTTC. It is translated as CSAKPRDRGHEQYF.

This clonotype was detected a few times. The chain links TRBV20-1 to TRBJ2-3; 8 bases are shared with TRBD2. CDR3 size: 13 residues. The ends lost 6 bases at V and 4 bases at J; junction bases unmatched: 6. The germline V gene has CDR1 DFQATT and CDR2 SNEGSKA (reference sequence). The CDR3 loop reads CSARGGSADTQYF. As DNA, the CDR3 is TGCAGTGCCCGGGGGGGCAGCGCAGATACGCAGTATTTT.

This clonotype has a count of ten or more. The rearrangement links TRBV20-1 to TRBJ1-1, with a weak D call TRBD1 (6 bases). From germline, CDR1 is DFQATT and CDR2 SNEGSKA (reference sequence). The V end lost 6 bases, the J end lost 2 bases, and 13 bases lay between the germline ends. The CDR3 sequence is 13 residues long. The CDR3, as DNA: TGCAGTGCCCAGGGACAAAGTAACACTGAAGCTTTCTTT. Amino acids: CSAQGQSNTEAFF.

This clonotype was recorded many times. The rearrangement links TRBV9 to TRBJ1-4; possible D gene TRBD1, 5 bases. The V end lost 6 bases, the J end lost 4 bases, and 13 bases lay between the germline ends. Germline V lookup: CDR1 SGDLS, CDR2 YYNGEE. The CDR3 contains 14 residues. The CDR3 protein is CASTPTAYNEKLFF. Written as DNA, the CDR3 is TGTGCCAGCACCCCGACAGCGTATAATGAAAAACTGTTTTTT.

This clonotype was detected many times. This chain links TRBV7-8 with TRBJ1-5; TRBD1 matches 7 bases. The V gene's germline CDR1 is SGHVS and CDR2 FQNEAQ. The CDR3 is made up of 13 amino acids. With V trimmed by 7 bases and J by 5 bases, 5 bases remained unmatched. CDR3 sequence: CASTRQGDQPQHF. In nucleotides, the CDR3 is TGTGCCAGCACCCGACAGGGAGATCAGCCCCAGCATTTT.

For this clonotype: A single base separates this from a much larger clone, so it may be a read error. V usage is TRBV10-3 and J usage is TRBJ1-3; D uncertain. This CDR3 spans 14 amino acids. The V gene's germline CDR1 is ENHRY and CDR2 SYGVKD. Trimming took off 6 bases at V and 1 base at J, with 10 bases between the two ends. The DNA of the CDR3 is TGTGCCATCAGGGCGTTTAAATCTGGAAACACCATATATTTT. It yields the protein CAIRAFKSGNTIYF.

Ten or more counts support this clonotype. The chain joins TRBV5-1 to TRBJ2-5; 8 nucleotides line up with TRBD1. The V and J ends lost 3 bases and 2 bases, in that order; junction bases with no gene match: 3. Germline V CDR1 and CDR2: SGHRS, YFSETQ. The CDR3 length is 14 residues. CDR3 coding DNA: TGCGCCAGCAGCTGGGGACAGGTTCAAGAGACCCAGTACTTC. Amino acid sequence: CASSWGQVQETQYF.

This clonotype was recorded at least ten times. This chain connects TRBV7-8 to TRBJ2-3; D is undetermined. This CDR3 comprises 15 residues. V lost 5 bases, J lost 4 bases, and 16 bases lay in between. The germline gives CDR1 SGHVS, CDR2 FQNEAQ. In nucleotides, the CDR3 is TGTGCCAGCAGCCCGACCGGGTTTGGCGCAGATACGCAGTATTTT. Protein product: CASSPTGFGADTQYF.

This clonotype was counted many times. The V gene is TRBV5-1, the J gene TRBJ2-6, with D possibly TRBD1 on 7 matching bases. V dropped 3 bases and J dropped 1 base, with 23 bases sitting between them. Per germline, CDR1 SGHRS and CDR2 YFSETQ. The CDR3 contains 20 residues. The CDR3 here is CASSSGQVHGGNSGANVLTF. CDR3 DNA: TGCGCCAGCAGCTCTGGACAGGTCCACGGGGGCAATTCTGGGGCCAACGTCCTGACTTTC.

This clonotype was counted only a few times. The chain carries TRBV20-1 and TRBJ1-6; D unclear. Germline V gene lookup returns CDR1 DFQATT and CDR2 SNEGSKA (reference sequence). The CDR3 runs to 15 residues. The V and J ends lost 3 bases and 5 bases respectively, with 14 bases between them. The CDR3 region has the DNA TGCAGTGCTAGTTTTCCAGTGGGAGATAATTCACCCCTCCACTTT. Translating it yields CSASFPVGDNSPLHF.

This clonotype was recorded at least ten times. The chain uses TRBV4-3 and TRBJ1-1, with D unclear. V lost 0 bases, J lost 4 bases, and 9 bases lay in between. Germline V lookup: CDR1 LGHNA, CDR2 YSLEER. This CDR3 region has 14 residues. The CDR3 coding sequence is TGCGCCAGCAGCCAAGAAACATTCGGCACTGAAGCTTTCTTT. Protein product: CASSQETFGTEAFF.

Remarks on this clonotype: Given a much more abundant clone one base away, this may be a read error. The genes are TRBV6-2 or TRBV6-3 and TRBJ2-7; D remains unclear. The CDR3 is 12 amino acids. V was trimmed by 6 bases and J by 7 bases, leaving 13 bases between them. Germline CDR1 reads MNHEY; CDR2 reads SVGEGT. The DNA of the CDR3 is TGTGCCAGCAGAGCAATGCTGGGTGAGCAGTACTTC. This translates into CASRAMLGEQYF.

This clonotype was detected only a few times. The genes are TRBV9 and TRBJ2-2, with D uncertain. The CDR3 runs 13 residues. In germline, CDR1 is SGDLS, CDR2 YYNGEE. V shed 3 bases and J shed 6 bases, with 9 bases lying between them. The CDR3 DNA is TGTGCCAGCAGCGCTGCCGACGCCGGGGAGCTGTTTTTT. Translated: CASSAADAGELFF.

This clonotype appeared many times. The chain employs TRBV5-1 and TRBJ2-2, with D tentatively TRBD1 or TRBD2 (5 bases each). Trimming cost V 4 bases and J 1 base, with 11 bases left between them. Germline V gives CDR1 SGHRS, CDR2 YFSETQ. This CDR3 has 15 amino acids. The CDR3 nucleotides are TGCGCCAGCAGCCCCGGGACCCAGAACACCGGGGAGCTGTTTTTT. Amino acids: CASSPGTQNTGELFF. Based on the CDR3 plus reference TRBV5-1 and TRBJ2-2, the full variable domain is KAGVTQTPRYLIKTRGQQVTLSCSPISGHRSVSWYQQTPGQGLQFLFEYFSETQRNKGNFPGRFSGRQFSNSRSEMNVSTLELGDSALYLCASSPGTQNTGELFFGEGSRLTVL.

The sample holds many counts of this clonotype. For the CDR3, the DNA is TGTGCCAGCAGCTTGGGTGACAACGCCTACGAGCAGTACTTC. It specifies CASSLGDNAYEQYF. This chain joins TRBV5-6 and TRBJ2-7; no reliable D call. Germline CDR1 reads SGHDT; CDR2 reads YYEEEE. The CDR3 is made up of 14 amino acids. V lost 0 bases to trimming and J lost 2 bases, with 9 bases between them.